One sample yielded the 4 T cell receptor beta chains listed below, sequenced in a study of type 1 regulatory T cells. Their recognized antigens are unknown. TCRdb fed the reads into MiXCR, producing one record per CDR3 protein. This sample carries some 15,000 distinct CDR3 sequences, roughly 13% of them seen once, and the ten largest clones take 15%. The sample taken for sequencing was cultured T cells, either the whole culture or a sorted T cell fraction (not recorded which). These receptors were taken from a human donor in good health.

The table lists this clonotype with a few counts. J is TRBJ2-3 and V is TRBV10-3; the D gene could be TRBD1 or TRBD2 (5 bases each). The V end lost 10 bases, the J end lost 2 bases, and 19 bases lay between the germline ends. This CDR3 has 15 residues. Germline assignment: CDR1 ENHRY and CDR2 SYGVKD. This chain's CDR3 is CATNRDPYTTDTQYF. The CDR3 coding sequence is TGTGCCACCAACCGGGACCCCTACACCACAGATACGCAGTATTTT.

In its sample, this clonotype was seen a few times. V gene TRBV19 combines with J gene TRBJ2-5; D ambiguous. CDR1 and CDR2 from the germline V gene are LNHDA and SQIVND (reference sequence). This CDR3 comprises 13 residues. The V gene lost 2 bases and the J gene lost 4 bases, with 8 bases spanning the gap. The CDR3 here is CASSIMEGETQYF. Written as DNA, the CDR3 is TGTGCCAGTAGTATAATGGAAGGAGAGACCCAGTACTTC.

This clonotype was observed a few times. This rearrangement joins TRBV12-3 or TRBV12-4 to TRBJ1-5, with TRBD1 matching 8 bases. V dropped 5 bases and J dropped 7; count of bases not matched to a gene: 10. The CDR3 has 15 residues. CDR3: CASSRTGFEEQPQHF. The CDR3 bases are TGTGCCAGCAGTCGGACAGGGTTTGAAGAGCAGCCCCAGCATTTT.

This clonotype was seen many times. For the CDR3, the DNA is TGTGCCACCAGCAGAGATTGGGGTAGAAACACGGGAGGGACCCAGTACTTC. Protein: CATSRDWGRNTGGTQYF. This chain connects TRBV15 to TRBJ2-5; 7 positions agree with TRBD2. The CDR3 is made up of 17 amino acids. The germline CDR1 and CDR2 sequences are LNHNV and YYDKDF (reference sequence). Trimming at V came to 0 bases and at J to 7 bases, leaving 14 bases not matched to a gene.